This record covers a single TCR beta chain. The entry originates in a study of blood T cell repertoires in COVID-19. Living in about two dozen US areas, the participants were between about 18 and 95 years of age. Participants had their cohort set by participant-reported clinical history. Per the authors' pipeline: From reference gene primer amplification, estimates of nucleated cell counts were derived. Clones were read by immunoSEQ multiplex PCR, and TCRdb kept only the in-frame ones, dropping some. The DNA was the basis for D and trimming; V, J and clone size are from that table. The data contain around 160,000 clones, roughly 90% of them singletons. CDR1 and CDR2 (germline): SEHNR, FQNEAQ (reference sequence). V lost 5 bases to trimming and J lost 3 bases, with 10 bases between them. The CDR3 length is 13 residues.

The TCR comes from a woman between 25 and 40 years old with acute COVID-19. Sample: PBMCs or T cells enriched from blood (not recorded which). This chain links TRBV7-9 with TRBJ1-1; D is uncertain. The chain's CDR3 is CASSRFQDTEAFF. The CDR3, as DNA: TGTGCCAGCAGCAGATTTCAGGACACTGAAGCTTTCTTT.